A single sample gave rise to the 4 T cell receptor beta chains below, sequenced in a study of immune cell composition in non-small cell lung cancer (dated by TCRdb to 2016 to 2017). Library preparation was by the immunoSEQ multiplex PCR assay. TCRdb provides this immuneACCESS table in a form limited to in-frame rearrangements. Some clones are lacking; in checked studies, under half of them reflect an unresolved V gene, and why the rest are absent is not known. In all, the sample holds under 9,000 clones, and about 75% of those were seen once. Of the sample, more than 8% falls within the top ten clones. Sequencing input: lung tumor tissue. These receptors originate from a human donor with non-small cell lung cancer.

The chain joins TRBV2 to TRBJ1-1; unclear D gene. Trimming took off 7 bases at V and 0 bases at J, with 9 bases between the two ends. In germline, CDR1 is SNHLY, CDR2 FYNNEI. The CDR3 runs 13 residues. The CDR3 DNA is TGTGCCAGCAAGGCAGACTTGAACACTGAAGCTTTCTTT. This codes for CASKADLNTEAFF.

This chain connects TRBV28 to TRBJ2-7, with 10 bases aligning to TRBD1. The CDR3 sequence is 13 residues long. V shed 10 bases, J shed 3 bases, and the junction held 6 bases outside the gene matches. CDR1 is MDHEN, CDR2 SYDVKM, per germline. CDR3 DNA sequence: TGTGCCACCCGGACAGGGGGTTTCTACGAGCAGTACTTC. Amino acids: CATRTGGFYEQYF.

This chain uses TRBV29-1 with TRBJ2-3; 11 nucleotides line up with TRBD2. The CDR3 is made up of 15 amino acids. CDR1 and CDR2 from the germline V gene are SQVTM and ANQGSEA. V was pared by 7 bases and J by 5 bases, with 11 bases of the junction left unmatched. Here the CDR3 DNA reads TGCAGCGCAGCCGGGACTAGCGGAAACATAGATACGCAGTATTTT. It translates to CSAAGTSGNIDTQYF.

This clone was seen a few times. The chain combines TRBV6-6 with TRBJ1-5, with D uncertain. CDR1 and CDR2 (germline): MNHNY, SVGAGI (reference sequence). This CDR3 spans 11 amino acids. With 6 bases removed from V and 4 bases from J, the gap between germline ends came to 4 bases. CDR3 protein: CASSGNQPQHF. DNA for the CDR3: TGTGCCAGCAGCGGTAATCAGCCCCAGCATTTT.